This T cell receptor (beta chain) was sequenced in a study of read filtering for tumor transcriptome and immune sequencing. CDR1 is DFQATT and CDR2 is SNEGSKA in the germline V gene (reference sequence). The V gene lost 1 base and the J gene lost 5 bases, with 5 bases spanning the gap. This CDR3 has 12 residues. There are many counts of this clonotype. Its specificity is not known. Findings of the study overall: Around 84% of IR-seq clonotypes had one read, totaling about 4% of reads; RNA-seq: about 70% and 40%.

From approximately 430 ng of RNA, a library with molecular barcoded alpha/delta and beta/gamma adaptors was made. TCRdb used MiXCR to reprocess the reads, holding one entry per CDR3 protein. The sample has approximately 50,000 distinct CDR3 sequences, around a fifth seen once. This chain joins TRBV20-1 and TRBJ1-4; the D is unclear. This clonotype was sampled from a donor aged 40 or older with multiple myeloma. The sequenced sample consisted of a population of CD138-negative cells sorted from bone marrow. The CDR3 spells CSARGTNEKLFF. CDR3 sequence (DNA): TGCAGTGCTAGAGGGACCAATGAAAAACTGTTTTTT.